The 5 T cell receptor beta chains in this list originate from one sample, sequenced in a study of cytomegalovirus exposure and HLA in healthy donors. The study ran its PCR with 60 Vbeta and 13 Jbeta primers. TCRdb keeps only in-frame clones here, not all; method: immunoSEQ multiplex PCR. Found here are 90,000 to 130,000 clones, around 64% of them singletons; the top ten hold around 9%. Sequencing was performed on PBMCs. The receptors here all came from a man aged 25-40 years in good health and CMV-seropositive.

The V gene is TRBV6-6, the J gene TRBJ1-2; 7 nucleotides align to TRBD1. The length of the CDR3 is 13 residues. Germline V CDR1 and CDR2: MNHNY, SVGAGI (reference sequence). Trimming removed 7 bases from V and 5 bases from J; junction bases left unmatched: 7. The CDR3 DNA reads TGTGCCAGCAATCCCCGGGACAGATATGGCTACACCTTC. Its translation is CASNPRDRYGYTF.

This sequence joins TRBV5-6 and TRBJ2-5; D might be TRBD1 (5 bases). This CDR3 region has 15 residues. The V gene lost 1 base and the J gene lost 4 bases, with 14 bases spanning the gap. Germline CDR1 reads SGHDT; CDR2 reads YYEEEE. CDR3 DNA: TGTGCCAGCAGCTTGATAGGGGATGGGCGAGAGACCCAGTACTTC. This codes for CASSLIGDGRETQYF.

The chain has TRBV7-8 and TRBJ1-3, with unresolved D. CDR3 size: 14 residues. The germline gives CDR1 SGHVS, CDR2 FQNEAQ. V was pared by 9 bases and J by 0 bases, with 12 bases between. CDR3 in DNA: TGTGCCAGTAGCGCTACCTCCTCTGGAAACACCATATATTTT. The encoded protein is CASSATSSGNTIYF.

V and J are TRBV2 and TRBJ1-2, with a weak D call TRBD1 (6 bases). The CDR3 has 15 residues. Germline V CDR1 and CDR2: SNHLY, FYNNEI. V was pared by 2 bases and J by 8 bases, with 18 bases between. This CDR3 is CASSEQGSWSGGYTF. The CDR3 bases are TGTGCCAGCAGTGAACAGGGGTCTTGGTCGGGGGGCTACACCTTC.

The chain is built from TRBV2 and TRBJ2-1, with 8 bases identical to TRBD1. This CDR3 is built from 14 residues. Unmatched junction bases numbered 6, after V lost 6 bases and J lost 5 bases. The germline gives CDR1 SNHLY, CDR2 FYNNEI. DNA of the CDR3: TGTGCCAGCAGATTGGACAGGGAAGACAATGAGCAGTTCTTC. Its translation is CASRLDREDNEQFF.